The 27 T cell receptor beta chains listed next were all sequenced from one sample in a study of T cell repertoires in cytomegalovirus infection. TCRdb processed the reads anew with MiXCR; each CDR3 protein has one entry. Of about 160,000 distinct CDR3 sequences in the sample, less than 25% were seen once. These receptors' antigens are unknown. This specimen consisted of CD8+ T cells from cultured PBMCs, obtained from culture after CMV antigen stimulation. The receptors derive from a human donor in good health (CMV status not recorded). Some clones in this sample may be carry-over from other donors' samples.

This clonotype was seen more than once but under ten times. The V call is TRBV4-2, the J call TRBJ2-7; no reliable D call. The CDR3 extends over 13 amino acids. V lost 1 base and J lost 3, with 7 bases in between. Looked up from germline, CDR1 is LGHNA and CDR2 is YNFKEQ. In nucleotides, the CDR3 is TGTGCCAGCAGCCAAGGGGGAAACTACGAGCAGTACTTC. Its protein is CASSQGGNYEQYF.

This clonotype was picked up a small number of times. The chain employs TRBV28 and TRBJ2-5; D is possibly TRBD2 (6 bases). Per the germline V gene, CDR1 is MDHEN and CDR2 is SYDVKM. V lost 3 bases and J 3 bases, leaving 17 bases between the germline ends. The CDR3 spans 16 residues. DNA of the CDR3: TGTGCCAGCAGTTTTGGGGTAGCGGATCCTGAAGAGACCCAGTACTTC. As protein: CASSFGVADPEETQYF.

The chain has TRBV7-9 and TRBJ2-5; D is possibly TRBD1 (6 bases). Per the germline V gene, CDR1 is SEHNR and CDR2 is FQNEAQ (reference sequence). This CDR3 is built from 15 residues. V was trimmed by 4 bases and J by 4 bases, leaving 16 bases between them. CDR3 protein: CASSSSTGIVETQYF. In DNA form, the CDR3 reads TGTGCCAGCAGCTCTTCTACAGGGATAGTAGAGACCCAGTACTTC.

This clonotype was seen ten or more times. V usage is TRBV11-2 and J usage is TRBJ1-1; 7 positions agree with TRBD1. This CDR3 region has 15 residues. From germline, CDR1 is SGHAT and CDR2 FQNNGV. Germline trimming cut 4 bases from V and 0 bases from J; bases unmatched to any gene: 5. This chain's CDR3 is CASSYLGQVNTEAFF. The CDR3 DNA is TGTGCCAGCAGCTATTTAGGACAGGTGAACACTGAAGCTTTCTTT. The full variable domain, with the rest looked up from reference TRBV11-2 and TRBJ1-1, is EAGVAQSPRYKIIEKRQSVAFWCNPISGHATLYWYQQILGQGPKLLIQFQNNGVVDDSQLPKDRFSAERLKGVDSTLKIQPAKLEDSAVYLCASSYLGQVNTEAFFGQGTRLTVV.

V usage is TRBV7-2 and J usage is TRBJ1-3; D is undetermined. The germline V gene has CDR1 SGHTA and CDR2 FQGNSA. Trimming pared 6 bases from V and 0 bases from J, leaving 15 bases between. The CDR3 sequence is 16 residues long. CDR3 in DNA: TGTGCCAGCAGTAAGAACAGTGCCTCCTCTGGAAACACCATATATTTT. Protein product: CASSKNSASSGNTIYF.

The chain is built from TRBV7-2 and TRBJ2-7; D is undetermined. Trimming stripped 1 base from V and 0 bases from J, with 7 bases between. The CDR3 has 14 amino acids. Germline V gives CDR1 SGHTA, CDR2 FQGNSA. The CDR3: CASSLGYLSYEQYF. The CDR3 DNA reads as TGTGCCAGCAGCTTAGGTTACCTCTCCTACGAGCAGTACTTC.

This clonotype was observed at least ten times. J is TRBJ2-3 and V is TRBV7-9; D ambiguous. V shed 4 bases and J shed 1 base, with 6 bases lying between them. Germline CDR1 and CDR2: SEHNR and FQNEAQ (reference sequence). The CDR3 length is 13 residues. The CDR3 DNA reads TGTGCCAGCAGCTCTCCCGGCACAGATACGCAGTATTTT. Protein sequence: CASSSPGTDTQYF.

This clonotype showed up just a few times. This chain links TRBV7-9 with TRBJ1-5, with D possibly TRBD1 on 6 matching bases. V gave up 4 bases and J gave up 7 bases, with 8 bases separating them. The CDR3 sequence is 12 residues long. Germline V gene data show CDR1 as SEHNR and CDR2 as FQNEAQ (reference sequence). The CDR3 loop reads CASSSDRQPQHF. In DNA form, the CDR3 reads TGTGCCAGCAGCTCCGACAGGCAGCCCCAGCATTTT.

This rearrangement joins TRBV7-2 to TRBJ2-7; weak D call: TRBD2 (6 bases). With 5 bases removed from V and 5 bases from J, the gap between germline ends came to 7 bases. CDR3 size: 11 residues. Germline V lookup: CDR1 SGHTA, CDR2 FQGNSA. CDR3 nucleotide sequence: TGTGCCAGCAGCCGGGGGAACGAGCAGTACTTC. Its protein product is CASSRGNEQYF.

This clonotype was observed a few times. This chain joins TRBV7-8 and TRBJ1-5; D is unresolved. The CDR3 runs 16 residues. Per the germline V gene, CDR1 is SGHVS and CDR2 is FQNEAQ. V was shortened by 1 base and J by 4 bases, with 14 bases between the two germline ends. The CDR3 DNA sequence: TGTGCCAGCAGCTTAGATTTTCTGGCAGAGAATCAGCCCCAGCATTTT. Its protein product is CASSLDFLAENQPQHF.

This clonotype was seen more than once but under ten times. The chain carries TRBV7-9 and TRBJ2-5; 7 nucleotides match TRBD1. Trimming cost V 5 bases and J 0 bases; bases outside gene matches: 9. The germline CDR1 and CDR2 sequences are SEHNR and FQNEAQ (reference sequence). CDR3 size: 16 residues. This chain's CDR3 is CASSPRQGTDQETQYF. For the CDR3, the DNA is TGTGCCAGCAGCCCCCGACAGGGTACGGACCAAGAGACCCAGTACTTC.

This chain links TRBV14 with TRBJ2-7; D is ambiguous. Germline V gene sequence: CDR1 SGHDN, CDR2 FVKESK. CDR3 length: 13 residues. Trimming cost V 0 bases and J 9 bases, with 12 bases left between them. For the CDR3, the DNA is TGTGCCAGCAGCCAAGATAGGGCACGTGGGCAGTACTTC. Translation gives CASSQDRARGQYF.

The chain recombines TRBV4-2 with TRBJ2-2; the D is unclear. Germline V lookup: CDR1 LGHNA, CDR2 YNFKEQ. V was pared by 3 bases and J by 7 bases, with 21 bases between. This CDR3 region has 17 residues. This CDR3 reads CASSHFTLEKENGELFF. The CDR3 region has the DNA TGTGCCAGCAGCCATTTCACCCTAGAGAAGGAAAACGGGGAGCTGTTTTTT.

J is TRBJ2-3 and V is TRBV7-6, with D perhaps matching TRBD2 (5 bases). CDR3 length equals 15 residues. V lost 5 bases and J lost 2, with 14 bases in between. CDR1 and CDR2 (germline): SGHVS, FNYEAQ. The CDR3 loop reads CASSRGNSFTDTQYF. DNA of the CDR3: TGTGCCAGCAGCAGAGGGAACAGCTTCACAGATACGCAGTATTTT.

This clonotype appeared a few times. In nucleotides, the CDR3 is TGTGCCACCCGGACACCAGGGATGGTAGCGGGGGGCGGATATCCCGGGGAAGATACGCAGTATTTT. This gives the protein CATRTPGMVAGGGYPGEDTQYF. The genes are TRBV11-2 and TRBJ2-3; 10 nucleotides agree with TRBD2. The CDR3 extends over 22 amino acids. CDR1 is SGHAT and CDR2 is FQNNGV in the germline V gene. The V gene end was trimmed by 10 bases and the J gene end by 5 bases; junction bases not matched to a gene: 33.

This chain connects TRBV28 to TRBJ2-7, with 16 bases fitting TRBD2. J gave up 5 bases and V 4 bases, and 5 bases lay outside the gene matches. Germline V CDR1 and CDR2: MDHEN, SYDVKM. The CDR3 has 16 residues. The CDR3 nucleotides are TGTGCCAGCAGTTCGGGACTAGCGGGGGGGCCCCACGAGCAGTACTTC. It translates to CASSSGLAGGPHEQYF.

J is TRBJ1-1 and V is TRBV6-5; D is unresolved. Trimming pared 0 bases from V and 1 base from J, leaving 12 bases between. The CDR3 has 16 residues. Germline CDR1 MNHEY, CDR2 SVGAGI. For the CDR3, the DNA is TGTGCCAGCAGTTACTCGTTTACCGGGTCGAACACTGAAGCTTTCTTT. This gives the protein CASSYSFTGSNTEAFF.

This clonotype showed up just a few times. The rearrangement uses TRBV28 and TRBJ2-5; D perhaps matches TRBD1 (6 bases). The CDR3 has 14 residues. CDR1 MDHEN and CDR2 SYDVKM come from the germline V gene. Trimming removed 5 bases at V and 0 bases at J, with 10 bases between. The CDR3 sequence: CASSQWTDQETQYF. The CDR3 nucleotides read TGTGCCAGCAGTCAATGGACAGACCAAGAGACCCAGTACTTC.

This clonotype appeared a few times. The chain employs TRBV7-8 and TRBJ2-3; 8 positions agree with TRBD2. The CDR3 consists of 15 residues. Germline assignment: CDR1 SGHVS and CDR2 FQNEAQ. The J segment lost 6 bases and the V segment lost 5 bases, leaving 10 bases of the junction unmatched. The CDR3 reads CASSPRRSGGDTQYF. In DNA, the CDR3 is TGTGCCAGCAGCCCCCGGCGCTCGGGGGGGGATACGCAGTATTTT.

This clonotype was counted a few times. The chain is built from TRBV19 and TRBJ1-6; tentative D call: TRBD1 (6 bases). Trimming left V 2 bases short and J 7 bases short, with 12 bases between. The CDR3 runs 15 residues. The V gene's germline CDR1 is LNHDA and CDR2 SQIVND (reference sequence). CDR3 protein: CASSIWDTRNSPLHF. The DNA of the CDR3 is TGTGCCAGTAGTATATGGGACACTCGGAATTCACCCCTCCACTTT.

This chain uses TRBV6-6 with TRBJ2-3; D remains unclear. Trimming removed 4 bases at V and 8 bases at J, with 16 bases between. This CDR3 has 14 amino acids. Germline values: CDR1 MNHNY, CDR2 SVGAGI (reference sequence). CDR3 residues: CASSLVERGATQYF. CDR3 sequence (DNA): TGTGCCAGCAGTTTGGTAGAGCGTGGTGCTACGCAGTATTTT.

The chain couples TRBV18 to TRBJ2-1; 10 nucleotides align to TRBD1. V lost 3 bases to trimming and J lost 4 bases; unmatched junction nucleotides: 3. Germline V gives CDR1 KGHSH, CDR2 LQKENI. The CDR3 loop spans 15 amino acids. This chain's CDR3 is CASSPGQGIYNEQFF. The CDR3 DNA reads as TGTGCCAGCTCACCGGGACAGGGGATATACAATGAGCAGTTCTTC.

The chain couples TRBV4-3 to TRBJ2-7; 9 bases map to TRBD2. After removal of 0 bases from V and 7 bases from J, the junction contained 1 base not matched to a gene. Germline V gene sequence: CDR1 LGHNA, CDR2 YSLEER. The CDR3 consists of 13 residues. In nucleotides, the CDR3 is TGCGCCAGCAGCCAAGATCTAGCGGGGGAGCAGTACTTC. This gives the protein CASSQDLAGEQYF.

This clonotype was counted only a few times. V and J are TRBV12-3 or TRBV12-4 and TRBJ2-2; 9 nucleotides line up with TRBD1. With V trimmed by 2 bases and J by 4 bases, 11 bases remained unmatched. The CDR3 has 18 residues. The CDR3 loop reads CASSLFAGTGRITGELFF. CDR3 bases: TGTGCCAGCAGTTTATTCGCGGGGACAGGGAGAATCACCGGGGAGCTGTTTTTT.

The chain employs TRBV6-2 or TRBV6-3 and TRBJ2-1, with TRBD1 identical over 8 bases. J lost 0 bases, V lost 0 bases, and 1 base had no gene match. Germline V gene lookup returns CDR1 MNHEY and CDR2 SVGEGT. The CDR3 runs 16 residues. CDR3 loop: CASSYSQGASYNEQFF. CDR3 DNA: TGTGCCAGCAGTTACTCCCAGGGGGCCTCCTACAATGAGCAGTTCTTC.

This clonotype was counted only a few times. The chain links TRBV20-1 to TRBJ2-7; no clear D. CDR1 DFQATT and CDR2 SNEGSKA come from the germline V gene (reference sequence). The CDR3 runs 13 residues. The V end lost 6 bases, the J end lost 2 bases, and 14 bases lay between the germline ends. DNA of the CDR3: TGCAGTGCCCCGGACGTCTTCCCCTACGAGCAGTACTTC. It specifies CSAPDVFPYEQYF.

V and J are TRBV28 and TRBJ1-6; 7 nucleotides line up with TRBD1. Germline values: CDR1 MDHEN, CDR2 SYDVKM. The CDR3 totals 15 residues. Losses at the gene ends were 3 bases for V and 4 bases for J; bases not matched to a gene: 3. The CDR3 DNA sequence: TGTGCCAGCAGTTTCTCGACAGGGTATAATTCACCCCTCCACTTT. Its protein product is CASSFSTGYNSPLHF.